These T cell receptor beta chains were read from a single sample in a study of identical twins. TCRdb analysed the 5' RACE reads with MiXCR anew, one entry per CDR3 protein. In the table there are under 800,000 distinct CDR3 sequences, over 20% of which are singletons. These data are also associated with another study on T cells expressing NK-cell markers.

The sequencing input was PBMCs. All receptors derive from a woman aged 18-30 years in good health. CDR3s include the opening cysteine and the closing phenylalanine or tryptophan. D genes are given only for firm matches. Clone size is given for some rows only: seen once, a few or many times, or a class if the clone is expanded.

D gene | clone size | V gene | CDR3 protein
- | - | TRBV9 | CASSGERALQGYNEQFF
- | many | TRBV20-1 | CSATRDLSSYNEQFF
- | few | TRBV7-9 | CASSAGADYGYTF
- | - | TRBV20-1 | CSASPNEAFF
- | - | TRBV5-1 | CASSPFARETYNEQFF
- | - | TRBV6-1 | CASTKLLGLAGANVLTF
TRBD1 | many | TRBV10-3 | CAIRSGQGNYEQYF
- | few | TRBV12-3/TRBV12-4 | CASSRVNYNSPLHF
TRBD2 | - | TRBV10-2 | CASRSGGAGTDTQYF
TRBD2 | many | TRBV29-1 | CSSPSGRSYNEQFF